These 25 T cell receptor beta chains came from one sample sequenced in a study of blood T cells in healthy people across ages. With a J-beta primer mix and a sample-barcoded 5' primer, a second PCR ran about 7 to 11 cycles. Using its own MiXCR run on the 5' RACE reads, TCRdb lists one record per CDR3 protein. The sample gives approximately 2,000,000 distinct CDR3 sequences, about two fifths of which show up once; more than 20% is in the top ten. The sequenced material came from blood. These receptors were obtained from a human donor in good health.

The J gene is TRBJ2-3, the V gene TRBV10-3; 7 nucleotides align to TRBD1. The CDR3 runs to 14 residues. The V and J ends lost 11 bases and 3 bases, in that order; junction bases with no gene match: 11. Germline lookup yields CDR1 ENHRY and CDR2 SYGVKD. The CDR3, as DNA: TGTGCCGCGTCCTCGACAGGGCTGACAGATACGCAGTATTTT. It translates to CAASSTGLTDTQYF.

The chain recombines TRBV2 with TRBJ2-7; unclear D gene. This CDR3 is built from 12 residues. The V end lost 6 bases, the J end lost 5 bases, and 11 bases lay between the germline ends. Looked up from germline, CDR1 is SNHLY and CDR2 is FYNNEI. The CDR3 DNA follows: TGTGCCAGCAGGGAAAGTGGGGACGAGCAGTACTTC. This translates into CASRESGDEQYF. Combining the CDR3 with reference TRBV2 and TRBJ2-7 gives the whole variable domain EPEVTQTPSHQVTQMGQEVILRCVPISNHLYFYWYRQILGQKVEFLVSFYNNEISEKSEIFDDQFSVERPDGSNFTLKIRSTKLEDSAMYFCASRESGDEQYFGPGTRLTVT.

A word on this clonotype: Because it lacks the conserved phenylalanine or tryptophan at the end, this CDR3 is likely a read error. The chain is built from TRBV6-2 or TRBV6-3 and TRBJ2-3, with 9 bases fitting TRBD2. V gave up 5 bases and J gave up 2 bases; unmatched junction bases: 11. The germline gives CDR1 MNHEY, CDR2 SVGEGT. The CDR3 is made up of 17 amino acids. CDR3 loop: CASSNTLAGGSTDTQYL. CDR3 in DNA: TGTGCCAGCAGTAATACACTAGCGGGCGGCTCCACAGATACGCAGTATTTG.

V is TRBV6-2 or TRBV6-3 and J is TRBJ2-3; either TRBD1 or TRBD2 may fit D (6 bases each). The CDR3 loop spans 17 amino acids. Looked up from germline, CDR1 is MNHEY and CDR2 is SVGEGT. Trimming pared 0 bases from V and 4 bases from J, leaving 17 bases between. The CDR3 sequence: CASSYSTRGRLADTQYF. The CDR3, as DNA: TGTGCCAGCAGTTACTCGACCCGGGGGCGCCTCGCAGATACGCAGTATTTT.

The chain links TRBV7-2 to TRBJ1-1; D is possibly TRBD1 (6 bases). This CDR3 has 15 amino acids. V was pared by 5 bases and J by 3 bases, with 16 bases between. Per germline, CDR1 SGHTA and CDR2 FQGNSA. CDR3 in amino acids: CASSPGSRGDTEAFF. The CDR3 DNA sequence: TGTGCCAGCAGCCCCGGATCAAGGGGGGACACTGAAGCTTTCTTT.

This clonotype has just a few counts. The rearrangement uses TRBV7-8 and TRBJ2-5, with a possible D match to TRBD1 (5 bases). The germline V and J ends were trimmed by 4 bases and 2 bases, with 8 bases remaining between them. This CDR3 is built from 13 residues. The germline V gene encodes CDR1 SGHVS and CDR2 FQNEAQ. CDR3 protein: CASSYTGQETQYF. The CDR3 DNA follows: TGTGCCAGCAGCTACACAGGACAAGAGACCCAGTACTTC.

This sequence joins TRBV29-1 and TRBJ2-7; the match to TRBD2 covers 12 bases. CDR3 length: 13 amino acids. The V gene end was trimmed by 8 bases and the J gene end by 2 bases; junction bases not matched to a gene: 4. CDR1 SQVTM and CDR2 ANQGSEA come from the germline V gene. CDR3 DNA: TGCAGCACCCGGACTAGCGGGGCCTACGAGCAGTACTTC. Residues: CSTRTSGAYEQYF.

V usage is TRBV12-3 or TRBV12-4 and J usage is TRBJ2-3, with D possibly being TRBD1 or TRBD2 (5 bases each). This CDR3 region has 16 residues. Trimming pared 4 bases from V and 6 bases from J, leaving 20 bases between. CDR3 amino acids: CASSSGGAYGRDTQYF. CDR3 nucleotides: TGTGCCAGCAGTTCTGGGGGTGCGTACGGGCGCGATACGCAGTATTTT.

V and J are TRBV7-9 and TRBJ2-4; no definite D call. The CDR3 spans 14 residues. V was clipped by 6 bases and J by 7 bases, with 16 bases between them. Germline V gene sequence: CDR1 SEHNR, CDR2 FQNEAQ (reference sequence). This chain's CDR3 is CASSTDPGPNIQYF. Here the CDR3 DNA reads TGTGCCAGCAGTACCGACCCCGGGCCTAACATTCAGTACTTC.

This clonotype was seen a handful of times. This CDR3 reads CASSLATGDRKLNYGYTF. Here the CDR3 DNA reads TGTGCCAGCAGCCTTGCAACCGGGGACCGAAAACTTAACTATGGCTACACCTTC. The rearrangement uses TRBV2 and TRBJ1-2; D may be TRBD1 (5 bases). CDR3 size: 18 residues. CDR1 is SNHLY, CDR2 FYNNEI, per germline. Deletions cut 6 bases from V and 1 base from J, with 24 bases between.

The chain carries TRBV20-1 and TRBJ2-1, with D perhaps TRBD1 or TRBD2 (5 bases each). Germline V CDR1 and CDR2: DFQATT, SNEGSKA (reference sequence). Trimming cost V 2 bases and J 3 bases, with 14 bases left between them. The CDR3 extends over 15 amino acids. The CDR3, as DNA: TGCAGTGCTAGATGGGGACCTTTAATCTACAATGAGCAGTTCTTC. Translating it yields CSARWGPLIYNEQFF.

The rearrangement links TRBV10-3 to TRBJ2-5; 11 bases match TRBD2. The tail of the sequence fits TRBJ2-7 better, so the J call may be wrong. Germline V gene sequence: CDR1 ENHRY, CDR2 SYGVKD. This CDR3 comprises 14 residues. DNA of the CDR3: TGTGCCATCAGGGGGCTAGCGGGGGGATTCGAGCAGTACTTC. This codes for CAIRGLAGGFEQYF.

The chain is built from TRBV4-2 and TRBJ2-6, with D uncertain. Germline V gene lookup returns CDR1 LGHNA and CDR2 YNFKEQ. This CDR3 has 15 amino acids. V was trimmed by 0 bases and J by 2 bases, leaving 5 bases between them. The DNA of the CDR3 is TGTGCCAGCAGCCAAGACAAGGCTGGGGCCAACGTCCTGACTTTC. This gives the protein CASSQDKAGANVLTF.

The table lists this clonotype with a few counts. The J gene is TRBJ2-5, the V gene TRBV3-1; TRBD2 matches 7 bases. The end of the DNA aligns better with TRBJ2-7, so the J call may be wrong. The CDR3 covers 18 residues. Germline V gene data show CDR1 as LGHDT and CDR2 as YNNKEL (reference sequence). The CDR3 region has the DNA TGTGCCAGCAGCCAAGATCGAAGCGGGACTACCTATCCCTACGAGCAGTACTTC. Its translation: CASSQDRSGTTYPYEQYF.

Turning to this clonotype: A read error may be the cause here, since a much bigger clone is one base away. The rearrangement joins TRBV6-2 or TRBV6-3 to TRBJ2-1; 12 bases are shared with TRBD2. Germline V gives CDR1 MNHEY, CDR2 SVGEGT. The CDR3 covers 16 residues. V shed 0 bases, J shed 5 bases, and the junction held 2 bases outside the gene matches. The CDR3: CASSYSRTSGNNEQFF. CDR3 coding DNA: TGTGCCAGCAGTTACTCGAGGACTAGCGGGAACAATGAGCAGTTCTTC.

The chain carries TRBV2 and TRBJ1-1, with 11 bases identical to TRBD1. The CDR3 is 14 residues long. The germline V gene encodes CDR1 SNHLY and CDR2 FYNNEI. V dropped 7 bases and J dropped 6; count of bases not matched to a gene: 7. CDR3 region: CASTRTGGRAEAFF. The CDR3 DNA reads as TGTGCCAGCACCAGGACAGGGGGCAGGGCTGAAGCTTTCTTT.

This clonotype was detected only a few times. The chain recombines TRBV4-2 with TRBJ2-7; TRBD2 matches at 7 bases. V was pared by 0 bases and J by 0 bases, with 8 bases of the junction left unmatched. CDR3 length: 17 amino acids. Germline V gives CDR1 LGHNA, CDR2 YNFKEQ. CDR3 coding DNA: TGTGCCAGCAGCCAAGAATCCAGCGGGGCGTTCTCCTACGAGCAGTACTTC. This codes for CASSQESSGAFSYEQYF.

Only a few counts were recorded for this clonotype. The gene calls are TRBV4-3 and TRBJ2-3; 14 bases line up with TRBD2. CDR3 length: 17 residues. Looked up from germline, CDR1 is LGHNA and CDR2 is YSLEER. V shed 2 bases and J 6 bases; nucleotides not matched to a gene: 7. The CDR3 DNA reads as TGCGCCAGCAGCCAACAAGCGACTAGCGGGGGGGTGGATACGCAGTATTTT. This translates into CASSQQATSGGVDTQYF.

This clonotype has just a few counts. This chain joins TRBV6-5 and TRBJ1-6; weak D call: TRBD1 (5 bases). Germline loops: CDR1 MNHEY, CDR2 SVGAGI. CDR3 length: 14 amino acids. Deletions cut 10 bases from V and 5 bases from J, with 15 bases between. In DNA form, the CDR3 reads TGTGCCACTAACCCCGGGACTGATAATTCACCCCTCCACTTT. Encoded protein: CATNPGTDNSPLHF.

The CDR3 here is CASSQGRARSYGYTF. The DNA of the CDR3 is TGTGCCAGCAGCCAAGGCCGCGCCAGGTCCTATGGCTACACCTTC. V gene TRBV3-1 combines with J gene TRBJ1-2; D not certain. The CDR3 is made up of 15 amino acids. The V and J ends lost 1 base and 4 bases respectively, with 13 bases between them. Germline lookup yields CDR1 LGHDT and CDR2 YNNKEL (reference sequence).

This clonotype appeared a few times. The chain links TRBV9 to TRBJ1-2, with D possibly TRBD1 on 5 matching bases. This CDR3 has 18 amino acids. Trimming shortened V by 3 bases and J by 6 bases, and 27 bases separated the two germline ends. Germline V gene lookup returns CDR1 SGDLS and CDR2 YYNGEE. For the CDR3, the DNA is TGTGCCAGCAGCGGGGTACAGGTTTTTAAGGGACTATGGGATGGCTACACCTTC. Encoded protein: CASSGVQVFKGLWDGYTF.

This chain joins TRBV7-9 and TRBJ2-3; 7 bases are shared with TRBD1. J lost 8 bases, V lost 1 base, and 6 bases had no gene match. Per the germline V gene, CDR1 is SEHNR and CDR2 is FQNEAQ (reference sequence). This CDR3 is 14 amino acids long. CDR3 bases: TGTGCCAGCAGCTTAGTAGGGGGCAAAAGTACGCAGTATTTT. This gives the protein CASSLVGGKSTQYF.

This clonotype has only a few counts. The gene calls are TRBV20-1 and TRBJ2-7; D is perhaps TRBD1 (6 bases). Trimming pared 6 bases from V and 3 bases from J, leaving 15 bases between. Germline-derived CDR1 and CDR2 are DFQATT and SNEGSKA (reference sequence). The CDR3 extends over 13 amino acids. CDR3: CSAAPTGYYEQYF. The CDR3 DNA is TGCAGTGCAGCCCCAACAGGGTACTACGAGCAGTACTTC.

The chain employs TRBV12-3 or TRBV12-4 and TRBJ2-7; possibly TRBD2 for D (6 bases). There are 15 residues in the CDR3. With 9 bases removed from V and 4 bases from J, the gap between germline ends came to 22 bases. The CDR3 loop is CASGVQKGGAYEQYF. CDR3 sequence (DNA): TGTGCCAGTGGGGTCCAGAAGGGAGGAGCGTACGAGCAGTACTTC.

The V and J genes are TRBV4-3 and TRBJ2-3; the match to TRBD2 covers 14 bases. The CDR3 covers 18 residues. The J segment lost 3 bases and the V segment lost 3 bases, leaving 8 bases of the junction unmatched. Germline assignment: CDR1 LGHNA and CDR2 YSLEER. CDR3 DNA: TGCGCCAGCAGCCAGCGCCCGGGACTAGCGGGGGAGACAGATACGCAGTATTTT. Protein sequence: CASSQRPGLAGETDTQYF.